One TCR beta chain is described in this entry. This sample is drawn from a study of identifying expanded T cells in peripheral blood. Here immunoSEQ multiplex PCR was the method, and the copy in TCRdb shows in-frame clones only, minus some. The sample lists roughly 84,000 clones, approximately 90% occurring once. Trimming pared 6 bases from V and 6 bases from J, leaving 15 bases between. This CDR3 is built from 14 residues. The germline V gene encodes CDR1 LNHDA and CDR2 SQIVND (reference sequence). Sequencing was carried out using blood. This receptor was identified in a person aged 18 to 70 in good health. This chain joins TRBV19 and TRBJ1-5, with a tentative D call TRBD1 (6 bases). CDR3 in DNA: TGTGCCAGTAGGGAACAGGGAAGGGGTCAGCCCCAGCATTTT. Amino acids: CASREQGRGQPQHF.